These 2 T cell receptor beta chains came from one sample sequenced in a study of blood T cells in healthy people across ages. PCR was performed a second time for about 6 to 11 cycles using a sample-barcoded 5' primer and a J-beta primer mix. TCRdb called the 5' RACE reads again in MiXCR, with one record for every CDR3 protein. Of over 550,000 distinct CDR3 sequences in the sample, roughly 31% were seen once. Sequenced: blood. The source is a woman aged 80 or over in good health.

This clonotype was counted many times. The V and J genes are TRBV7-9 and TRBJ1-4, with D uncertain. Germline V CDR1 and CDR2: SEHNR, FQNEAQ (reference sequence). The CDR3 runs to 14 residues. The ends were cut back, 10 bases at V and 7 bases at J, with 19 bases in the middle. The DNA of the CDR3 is TGTGCCACCCGAAACCCAGGAGGTCGTGAAAAACTGTTTTTT. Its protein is CATRNPGGREKLFF.

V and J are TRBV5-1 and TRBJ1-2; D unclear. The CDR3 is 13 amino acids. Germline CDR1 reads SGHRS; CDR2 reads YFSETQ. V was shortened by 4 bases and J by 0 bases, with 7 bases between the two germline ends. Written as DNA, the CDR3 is TGCGCCAGCAGCCAGACACCTAACTATGGCTACACCTTC. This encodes CASSQTPNYGYTF.